In its sample, the clone carrying this TCR beta chain was seen a few times. Its specificity is unknown. This specimen belongs to a study of T-cell reconstitution after alpha-beta-depleted transplantation in children. Notes on the study in general: Several hundred expanded graft clones reportedly gave rise to the alpha-beta T cells present about two months after transplant.

This sample's TCRbeta library carried unique molecular identifier barcodes. MiXCR was run by TCRdb on the PCR reads, yielding one entry per CDR3 protein. The sample gives more than 120,000 distinct CDR3 sequences, about 9% of which show up once; roughly 20% is in the top ten. The CDR3 length is 17 residues. The V gene's germline CDR1 is MNHEY and CDR2 SMNVEV (reference sequence). V lost 1 base and J lost 5; bases outside the gene matches: 9. Sequenced here: PBMCs, mostly from graft donor cells, sampled 180 days after TCRalphabeta/CD19-depleted stem cell transplant. The receptor comes from a female patient under 10 years old who had a stem cell transplant for congenital amegakaryocytic thrombocytopenia, so the T cells may come from the graft donor. The rearrangement links TRBV27 to TRBJ1-5; 9 bases map to TRBD1. CDR3 sequence reads: CASSLLGPQGADQPQHF. For the CDR3, the DNA is TGTGCCAGCAGTTTATTAGGCCCACAGGGGGCCGATCAGCCCCAGCATTTT.